This T cell receptor beta chain is drawn from a study of sequential checkpoint blockade in melanoma. This CDR3 is 14 amino acids long. The germline CDR1 and CDR2 sequences are SGHTS and YDEGEE. With 8 bases clipped from V and 4 bases from J, the junction kept 11 bases outside the gene matches. Using immunoSEQ multiplex PCR, the repertoire was profiled, and TCRdb retains in-frame clones only, with some absent. Counted here are 30,000 to 40,000 clones, 84% occurring once; the ten biggest clones make up 4.5% to 7%. The treatment was: randomized to nivolumab then ipilimumab (arm A) or the reverse (arm B). Sorted cells were live CD3+CD8+, lacking CD19 and CD56, from PBMCs.

Sequences were derived from CD8+ T cells sorted from blood (inferred from file names), sampled from a patient given nivolumab and ipilimumab in sequence. This TCR came from a human donor with melanoma. The chain combines TRBV5-8 with TRBJ2-5; 7 bases are a match to TRBD1. CDR3 sequence (DNA): TGTGCCAGACCCATAACAGGGGATTTAGAGACCCAGTACTTC. Its protein is CARPITGDLETQYF.